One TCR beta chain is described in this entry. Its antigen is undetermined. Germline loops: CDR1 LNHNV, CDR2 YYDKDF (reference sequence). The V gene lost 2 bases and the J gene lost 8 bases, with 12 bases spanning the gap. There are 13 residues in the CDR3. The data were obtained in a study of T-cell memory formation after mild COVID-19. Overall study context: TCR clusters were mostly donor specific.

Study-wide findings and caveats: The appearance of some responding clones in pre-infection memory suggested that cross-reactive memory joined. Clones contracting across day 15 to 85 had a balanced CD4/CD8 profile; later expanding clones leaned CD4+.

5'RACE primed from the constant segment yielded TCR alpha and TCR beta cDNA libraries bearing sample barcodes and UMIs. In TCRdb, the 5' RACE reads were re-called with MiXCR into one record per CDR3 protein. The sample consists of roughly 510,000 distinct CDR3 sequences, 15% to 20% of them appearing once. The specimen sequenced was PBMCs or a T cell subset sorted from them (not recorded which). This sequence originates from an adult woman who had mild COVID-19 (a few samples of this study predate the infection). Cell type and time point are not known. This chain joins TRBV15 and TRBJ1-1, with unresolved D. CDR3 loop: CATSRYPPNEAFF. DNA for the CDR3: TGTGCCACCAGCAGATACCCCCCCAACGAAGCTTTCTTT.